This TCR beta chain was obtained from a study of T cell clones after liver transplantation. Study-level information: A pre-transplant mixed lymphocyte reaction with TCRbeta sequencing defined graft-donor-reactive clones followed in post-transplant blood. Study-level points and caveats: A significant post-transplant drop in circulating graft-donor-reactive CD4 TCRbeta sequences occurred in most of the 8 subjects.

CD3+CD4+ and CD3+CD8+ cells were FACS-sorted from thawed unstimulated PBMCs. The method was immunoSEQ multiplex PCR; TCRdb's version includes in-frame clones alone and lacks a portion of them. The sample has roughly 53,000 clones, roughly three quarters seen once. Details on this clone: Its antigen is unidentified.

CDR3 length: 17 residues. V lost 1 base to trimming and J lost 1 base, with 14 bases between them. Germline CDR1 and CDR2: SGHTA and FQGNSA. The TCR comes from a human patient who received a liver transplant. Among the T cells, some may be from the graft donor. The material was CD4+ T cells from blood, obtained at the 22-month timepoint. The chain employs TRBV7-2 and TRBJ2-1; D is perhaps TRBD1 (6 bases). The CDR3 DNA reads TGTGCCAGCAGCTTAGTGGGGGCAGGGAGATCCTACAATGAGCAGTTCTTC. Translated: CASSLVGAGRSYNEQFF.